A selection of T cell receptor beta chains follows, all from one sample in a study of radiotherapy plus CTLA-4 blockade in lung cancer. Using immunoSEQ multiplex PCR, the repertoire was profiled, and TCRdb retains in-frame clones only, with some absent. The sample consists of 45,000 to 75,000 clones, about 80% of them appearing once. The source was peripheral blood, collected from a patient treated with radiotherapy plus ipilimumab. The receptors were gathered from a human donor with non-small cell lung cancer who had a partial response to radiotherapy plus ipilimumab. Each CDR3 is given with its conserved first and last residue. The D gene is left open where the match is weak. Clone sizes are given selectively: once, few, many, or a class where the clone is expanded.

clone_size,d_call,j_call,v_call,cdr3_nt,cdr3_aa
NA,NA,TRBJ2-5,TRBV7-9,TGTGCCAGCAGCGTAGGGGACTTCCAAGAGACCCAGTACTTC,CASSVGDFQETQYF
NA,NA,TRBJ2-5,TRBV27,TGTGCCAGCAGTTTATCAGTGGGAGGGACCCAGTACTTC,CASSLSVGGTQYF
once,NA,TRBJ1-2,TRBV5-4,TGTGCCAGCAGCTTGGATAGGGGATTGGGTGGCTACACCTTC,CASSLDRGLGGYTF
NA,NA,TRBJ2-7,TRBV18,TGTGCCAGCTCACCACCAACTGCCTACGAGCAGTACTTC,CASSPPTAYEQYF
NA,NA,TRBJ1-4,TRBV6-5,TGTGCCAGCAGTTACTCAAGGGGTGCAACTAATGAAAAACTGTTTTTT,CASSYSRGATNEKLFF
NA,NA,TRBJ2-5,TRBV5-1,TGCGCCAGCAGCGCCAGGGGCCAAGAGACCCAGTACTTC,CASSARGQETQYF
NA,TRBD1,TRBJ1-4,TRBV2,TGTGCCAGCAGCGAACAGGGGGCGCCTAATGAAAAACTGTTTTTT,CASSEQGAPNEKLFF
NA,NA,TRBJ2-5,TRBV5-1,TGCGCCAGCAGCCATCAAGGGGCAGAGACCCAGTACTTC,CASSHQGAETQYF
NA,TRBD2,TRBJ2-3,TRBV9,TGTGCCAGCAGCGACCCCCTAGCGGGGGGCACAGATACGCAGTATTTT,CASSDPLAGGTDTQYF
NA,NA,TRBJ2-3,TRBV6-6,TGTGCCAGCAGTCGGGACTCCCCAGATACGCAGTATTTT,CASSRDSPDTQYF
NA,NA,TRBJ2-7,TRBV11-2,TGTGCCAGCAGCTCGACATCCTACGAGCAGTACTTC,CASSSTSYEQYF
NA,NA,TRBJ1-3,TRBV15,TGTGCCACCAGCAGAGATCCTGCTGGAAACACCATATATTTT,CATSRDPAGNTIYF
NA,TRBD1,TRBJ1-2,TRBV5-1,TGCGCCAGCAGCTTGGGGGGACAGGGGAGCTATGGCTACACCTTC,CASSLGGQGSYGYTF
once,NA,TRBJ1-2,TRBV2,TGTGCAACAGCCGCGTCGGGGTTTGGCAACTATGGCTACACCTTC,CATAASGFGNYGYTF
NA,TRBD1,TRBJ1-6,TRBV5-1,TGCGCCAGCATCACCGGGACAGGGGAAAGGGTCAATTCACCCCTCCACTTT,CASITGTGERVNSPLHF
few,TRBD2,TRBJ2-1,TRBV5-1,TGCGCCAGCAGCTTAGGACTAGCGGGGGACAATGAGCAGTTCTTC,CASSLGLAGDNEQFF
NA,TRBD2,TRBJ2-5,TRBV4-1,TGCGCCAGCAGCCAAGATCGGCGGGGGGCCCAACAAGAGACCCAGTACTTC,CASSQDRRGAQQETQYF